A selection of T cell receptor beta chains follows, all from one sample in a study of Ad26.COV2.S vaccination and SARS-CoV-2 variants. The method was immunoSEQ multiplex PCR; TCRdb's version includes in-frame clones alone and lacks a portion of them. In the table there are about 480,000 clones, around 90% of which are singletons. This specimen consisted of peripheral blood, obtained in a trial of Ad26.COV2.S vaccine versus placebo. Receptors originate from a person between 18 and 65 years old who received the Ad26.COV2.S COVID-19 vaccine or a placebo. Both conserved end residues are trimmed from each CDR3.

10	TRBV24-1	ATSDPGETQY
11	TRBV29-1	SVAGASSTEAF
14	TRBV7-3	ASSSTTGRSANEQF
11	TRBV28	ASERDAEYEQY
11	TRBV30	ALYRDSDYEQY
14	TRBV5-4	ASSLGSASGPYEQY
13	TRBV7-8	ASRPVDATNEKLF
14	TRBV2	ASSEVGFRGTGELF
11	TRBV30	AWSTRPGYEQY
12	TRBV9	ASSVAPLGDTQY
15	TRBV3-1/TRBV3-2	ASSRRLGTDYTGELF
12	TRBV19	ASKRTANTGELF
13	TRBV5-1	ASSSDSGGLRGYT
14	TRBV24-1	ATSSKPSGGSETQY
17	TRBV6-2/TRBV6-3	ASSYVGGQGQYSNQPQH
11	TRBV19	ASSIASPDTQY
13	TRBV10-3	ASESGTDLTGELF
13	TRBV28	ASSYPKQGGSPLH
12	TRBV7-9	ASSGDGLGTEAF
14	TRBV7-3	ASSLISGRAPDTQY
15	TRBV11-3	ASSSRTSGSSYNEQF
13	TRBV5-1	ASRARGQETDTQY
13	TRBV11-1	ASSLSGQGRRWQY
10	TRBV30	AWSRGGSGYT
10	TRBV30	AWNGGGNEQY
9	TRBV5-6	ASSFLGGYT
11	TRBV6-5	ASSNRDGTEAF
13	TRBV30	AWSVGASGSQTQY
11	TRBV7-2	ASTRDRDYEQY
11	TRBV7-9	ASSRTGTDEAF
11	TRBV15	ATSIGGYNEQF
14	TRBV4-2	ASSQASGTGRETQY
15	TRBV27	ASSLLTGTGGSGELF
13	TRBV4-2	ASSLPGQGPYEQY
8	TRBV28	ASSLNGYT
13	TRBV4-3	ASSQGQGFTDTQY
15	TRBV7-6	ASSLGSPAGGWYEQY
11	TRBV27	ASSFLSAQPQH
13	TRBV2	ASRQLGDATGELF
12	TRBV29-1	SARTGVTNTEAF
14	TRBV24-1	ATSSLAGDIYNEQF
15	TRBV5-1	ASSFGQTGTSVSTQY
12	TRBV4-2	ASSQKVFGHEQY
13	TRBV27	ASREGRLGGQPQH
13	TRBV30	AWSIGASGANVLT
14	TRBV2	ASSNTGGFLDTEAF
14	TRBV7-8	ASSLAPGLILDEQY
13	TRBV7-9	ASSLGGLGNQPQH
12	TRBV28	ASSLLGTNQPQH
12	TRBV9	ASSPAGLSGELF
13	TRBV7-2	ASSLVALPSNEQY
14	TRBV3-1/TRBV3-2	ASSQSDRRLNTEAF
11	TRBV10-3	AISAYFGNEQF